A single count supports the clone carrying this T cell receptor beta chain. Antigen: not known. The data stem from a study of identical twins. Donors were all healthy Caucasians. Points from the study as a whole: An excess of low generation probability was shown by twin-shared out-of-frame alpha sequences.

The CDR3 has 15 amino acids. V was pared by 2 bases and J by 1 base, with 11 bases between. Germline V lookup: CDR1 MNHEY, CDR2 SMNVEV (reference sequence). The cDNA had a unique molecular identifier and a template-switch universal primer site. TCRdb re-analysed the 5' RACE reads in MiXCR, keeping a single row per CDR3 protein. Among a few hundred thousand distinct CDR3 sequences listed, 9.5% to 10% were seen once. The same sample was also studied in work on yellow fever vaccine responses in identical twins. In that study: Convergence reportedly seemed to mark part of the twins' vaccine T cell response, with personalization marking the rest.

The chain combines TRBV27 with TRBJ1-2; TRBD1 might be the D (6 bases). The sequence derives from a woman under 30 in good health. The material sequenced was PBMCs. The CDR3 here is CASSLRGTNNYGYTF. In nucleotides, the CDR3 is TGTGCCAGCAGTTTAAGGGGGACAAATAACTATGGCTACACCTTC.